The source of this T cell receptor (beta chain) is a study of CD8 T cells in Susac syndrome. Study-level findings and limits: It was acknowledged by the study that relatively few individuals were included in its TCR sequencing and HLA analysis.

CDR1 and CDR2 (germline): SNHLY, FYNNEI. V was trimmed by 6 bases and J by 0 bases, leaving 14 bases between them. The CDR3 spans 16 residues. TEMRA cells were enriched by FACS, and CD4+ and CD8+ T cells were negatively isolated. Random-hexamer reverse transcription was applied to roughly 0.5 to 1 ug RNA. An immunoSEQ multiplex PCR generated amplified TCR beta CDR3 products spanning 54 Vbeta and 13 Jbeta. TCRdb passed the immunoSEQ multiplex PCR reads through MiXCR, listing each CDR3 protein once. This table holds a few hundred thousand distinct CDR3 sequences, 92% found once. In the case of this clonotype: Its antigen is undetermined.

Source material: CD8+ T cells from PBMCs. The gene calls are TRBV2 and TRBJ1-4; D is unclear. The receptor's source is a human donor with multiple sclerosis. The CDR3 is CASRASQPATNEKLFF. CDR3 DNA sequence: TGTGCCAGCAGGGCTAGCCAGCCCGCAACTAATGAAAAACTGTTTTTT.